This T cell receptor beta chain stems from a study of identical twins. The V and J ends lost 0 bases and 6 bases respectively, with 18 bases between them. Germline lookup yields CDR1 MGHRA and CDR2 YSYEKL. The length of the CDR3 is 17 residues. Unique molecular identifiers were present on cDNA, and template switching added a universal primer site. MiXCR, run by TCRdb on the 5' RACE reads, gives a single entry per CDR3 protein. The profile covers around 480,000 distinct CDR3 sequences, with approximately 15% appearing a single time and about 0.52% taken by the ten largest. The table lists this clonotype with a few counts. Its antigen remains unknown. Study-wide results and limits: Diverse VJ usage suggested most zero-insertion clonotypes were not invariant T cells.

The same data also went into a second study, on yellow fever vaccine responses in identical twins.

This receptor was taken from a woman aged 18-29 years in good health. This chain links TRBV4-1 with TRBJ1-5, with D perhaps TRBD1 (5 bases). The sample taken for sequencing was CD4+ T cells sorted from blood. The CDR3 nucleotides are TGCGCCAGCAGCCAAGATGGGTCAGGGATCTTGGGTCAGCCCCAGCATTTT. This sequence encodes CASSQDGSGILGQPQHF.